The clone carrying this TCR beta chain showed up just a few times. No antigen is known for it. Clones were read by immunoSEQ multiplex PCR, and TCRdb kept only the in-frame ones, dropping some. This sample has about 25,000 clones, with over 95% found just once. The data belong to a study of B cell selection in AIRE deficiency. Notes on the study in general: Roughly 29% of healthy-shared Treg TCRbeta sequences appeared in patient Tconv cells.

The sorted conventional CD4 T cells were gated as CD4+CD127+. Germline CDR1 WNHNN, CDR2 SYGVQD (reference sequence). The V and J ends lost 6 bases and 8 bases respectively, with 16 bases between them. This CDR3 is 13 amino acids long. The V gene is TRBV10-1, the J gene TRBJ1-2, with a possible D match to TRBD1 (6 bases). Sequenced sample: CD4+CD127+ conventional T cells sorted from PBMCs. The TCR sequence derives from a human donor in good health. The CDR3 nucleotides read TGCGCCAGCAGCCCCTCGAGGACAGACGGCTACACCTTC. Protein sequence: CASSPSRTDGYTF.